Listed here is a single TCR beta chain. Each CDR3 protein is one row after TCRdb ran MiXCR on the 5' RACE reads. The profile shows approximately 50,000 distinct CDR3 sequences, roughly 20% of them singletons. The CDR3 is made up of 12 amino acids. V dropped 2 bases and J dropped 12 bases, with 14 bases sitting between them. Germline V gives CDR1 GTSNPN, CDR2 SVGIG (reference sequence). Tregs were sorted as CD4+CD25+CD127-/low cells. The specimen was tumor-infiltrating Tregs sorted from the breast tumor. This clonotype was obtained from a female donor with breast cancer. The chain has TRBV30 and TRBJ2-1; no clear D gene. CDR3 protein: CAWSNLDGAQFF. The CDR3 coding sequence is TGTGCCTGGAGTAACCTGGACGGAGCGCAGTTCTTC.